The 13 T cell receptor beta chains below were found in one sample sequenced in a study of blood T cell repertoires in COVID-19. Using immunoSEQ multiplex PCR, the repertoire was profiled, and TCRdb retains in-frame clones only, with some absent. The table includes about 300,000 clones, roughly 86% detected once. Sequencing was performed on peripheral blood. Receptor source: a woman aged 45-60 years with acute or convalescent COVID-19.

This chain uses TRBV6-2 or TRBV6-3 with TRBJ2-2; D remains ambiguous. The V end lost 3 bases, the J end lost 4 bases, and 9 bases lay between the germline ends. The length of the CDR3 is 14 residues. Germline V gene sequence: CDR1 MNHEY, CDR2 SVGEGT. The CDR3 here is CASSYSEATGELFF. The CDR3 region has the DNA TGTGCCAGCAGTTATTCCGAGGCCACCGGGGAGCTGTTTTTT.

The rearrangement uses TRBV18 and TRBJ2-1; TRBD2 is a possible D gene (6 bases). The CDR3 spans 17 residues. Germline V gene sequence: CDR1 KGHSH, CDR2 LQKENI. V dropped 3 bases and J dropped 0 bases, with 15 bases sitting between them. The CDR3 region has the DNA TGTGCCAGCTCACCGGGGGAGGAGACGAGCTCCTACAATGAGCAGTTCTTC. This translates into CASSPGEETSSYNEQFF.

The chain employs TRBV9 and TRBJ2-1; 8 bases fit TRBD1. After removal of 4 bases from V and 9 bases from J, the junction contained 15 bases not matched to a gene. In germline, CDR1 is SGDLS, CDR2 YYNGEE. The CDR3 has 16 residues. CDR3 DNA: TGTGCCAGCAGCATAAGCCGGGACAGGCCTACTTCTGAGCAGTTCTTC. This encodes CASSISRDRPTSEQFF.

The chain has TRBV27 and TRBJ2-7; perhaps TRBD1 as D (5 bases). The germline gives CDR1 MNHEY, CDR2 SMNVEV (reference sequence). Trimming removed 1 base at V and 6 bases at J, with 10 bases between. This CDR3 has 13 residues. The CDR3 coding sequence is TGTGCCAGCAGTTTATTTTTGGGGCGCGAGCAGTACTTC. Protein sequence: CASSLFLGREQYF.

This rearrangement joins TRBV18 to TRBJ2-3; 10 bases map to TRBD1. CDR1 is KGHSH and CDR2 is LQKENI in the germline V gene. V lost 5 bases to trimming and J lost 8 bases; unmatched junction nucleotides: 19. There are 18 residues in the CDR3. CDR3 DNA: TGTGCCAGCTCAGGACAGGGGGATCGAAACCCTCCACAGGGTACGCAGTATTTT. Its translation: CASSGQGDRNPPQGTQYF.

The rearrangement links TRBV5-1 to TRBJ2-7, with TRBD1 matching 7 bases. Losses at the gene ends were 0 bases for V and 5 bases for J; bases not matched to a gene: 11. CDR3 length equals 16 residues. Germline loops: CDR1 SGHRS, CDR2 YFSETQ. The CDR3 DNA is TGCGCCAGCAGCTTGGTAGGGACAGCTAAGGGCGACGAGCAGTACTTC. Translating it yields CASSLVGTAKGDEQYF.

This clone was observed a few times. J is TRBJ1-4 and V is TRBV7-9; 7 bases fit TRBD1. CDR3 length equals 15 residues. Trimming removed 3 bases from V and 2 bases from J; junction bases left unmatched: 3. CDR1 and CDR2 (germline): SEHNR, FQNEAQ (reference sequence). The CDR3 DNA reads TGTGCCAGCAGCTTTTCGGGACAGACTAATGAAAAACTGTTTTTT. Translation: CASSFSGQTNEKLFF. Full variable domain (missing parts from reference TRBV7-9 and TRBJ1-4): DTGVSQNPRHKITKRGQNVTFRCDPISEHNRLYWYRQTLGQGPEFLTYFQNEAQLEKSRLLSDRFSAERPKGSFSTLEIQRTEQGDSAMYLCASSFSGQTNEKLFFGSGTQLSVL.

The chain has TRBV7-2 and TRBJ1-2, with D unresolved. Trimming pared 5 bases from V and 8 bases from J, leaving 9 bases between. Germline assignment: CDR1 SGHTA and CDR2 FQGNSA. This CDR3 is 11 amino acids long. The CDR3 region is CASSRLGGYTF. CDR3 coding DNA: TGTGCCAGCAGCCGGCTAGGCGGCTACACCTTC.

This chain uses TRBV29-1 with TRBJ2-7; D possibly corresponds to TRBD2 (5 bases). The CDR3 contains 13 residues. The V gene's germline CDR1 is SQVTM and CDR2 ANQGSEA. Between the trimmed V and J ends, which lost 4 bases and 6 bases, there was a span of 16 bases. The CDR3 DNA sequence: TGCAGCGTTGCGTTGGGCAGAGGGCTCGAGCAGTACTTC. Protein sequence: CSVALGRGLEQYF.

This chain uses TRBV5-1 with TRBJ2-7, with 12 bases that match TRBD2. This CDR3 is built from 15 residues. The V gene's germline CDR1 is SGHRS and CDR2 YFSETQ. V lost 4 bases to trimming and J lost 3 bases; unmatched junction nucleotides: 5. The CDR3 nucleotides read TGCGCCAGCAGCAAAGGGACTAGCGGGCGCTACGAGCAGTACTTC. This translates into CASSKGTSGRYEQYF.

In DNA, the CDR3 is TGTGCCAGCAGTTTGAGCGGGAGTATAGGGAACACCGGGGAGCTGTTTTTT. As protein: CASSLSGSIGNTGELFF. The V call is TRBV27, the J call TRBJ2-2, with 8 bases aligning to TRBD2. The CDR3 extends over 17 amino acids. V shed 3 bases and J 1 base; nucleotides not matched to a gene: 7. The V gene's germline CDR1 is MNHEY and CDR2 SMNVEV (reference sequence).

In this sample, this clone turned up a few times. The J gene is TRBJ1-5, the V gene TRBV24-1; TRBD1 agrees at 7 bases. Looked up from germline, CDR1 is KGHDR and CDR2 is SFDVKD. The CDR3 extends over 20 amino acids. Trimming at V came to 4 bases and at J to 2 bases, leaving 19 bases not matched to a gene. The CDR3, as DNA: TGTGCCACCAGTGACGGCCGACAGGGCTCCTCTTTCCATGGCAATCAGCCCCAGCATTTT. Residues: CATSDGRQGSSFHGNQPQHF.

This CDR3 reads CASSPGGGNQPQHF. CDR3 nucleotide sequence: TGTGCCAGCAGCCCGGGAGGGGGCAATCAGCCCCAGCATTTT. This chain connects TRBV11-2 to TRBJ1-5; TRBD1 is a possible D gene (5 bases). CDR1 is SGHAT and CDR2 is FQNNGV in the germline V gene. This CDR3 region has 14 residues. Trimming stripped 5 bases from V and 2 bases from J, with 10 bases between.